This T cell receptor beta chain was captured by sequencing in a study of human T cells and chemical hapten exposure. Study at large: Yields of TCR per sample differed, chiefly owing to small differences in pooled library volume.

The sample holds a few counts of this clonotype. Time point in this sample: pre-sensitization, week 0. The sample's treatment: therapeutic diphenylcyclopropenone sensitization with weekly scalp DPC. TCRdb independently ran MiXCR on the RACE reads; one entry per CDR3 protein. The sample carries around 330,000 distinct CDR3 sequences, approximately 5% recorded once. Trimming took 1 base from V and 4 from J; bases not matched to a gene: 6. The germline V gene has CDR1 SGHTA and CDR2 FQGTGA. This CDR3 is 16 amino acids long. Sequences were derived from whole blood, sampled in connection with sensitization to the hapten diphenylcyclopropenone (DPC). This receptor was obtained from a woman aged 18-29 years with alopecia areata. Some clones in this sample may be carry-over from other donors' samples. This chain uses TRBV7-3 with TRBJ2-1, with TRBD2 identical over 8 bases. CDR3 nucleotide sequence: TGTGCCAGCAGCTTAAAGAGCGGGGGCGATTACAATGAGCAGTTCTTC. It specifies CASSLKSGGDYNEQFF.